This TCR beta chain is from a study of T cell repertoires in cytomegalovirus infection. Study-level background: Used in the study were CMV epitopes, some recently identified and HLA-C-restricted, others well-studied and HLA-B-restricted. In public TCR beta signatures, there were indications of both CMV infection and matching HLA type.

The V gene lost 1 base and the J gene lost 1 base, with 5 bases spanning the gap. The V gene's germline CDR1 is SGDLS and CDR2 YYNGEE. The CDR3 covers 13 residues. TCRdb re-derived calls from the reads in MiXCR, one entry per CDR3 protein. This table holds around 900,000 distinct CDR3 sequences, approximately 33% found once. About this clonotype itself: The antigen is not known.

The study's findings and limits: Clonotype analysis showed dominance of the ex vivo response by HLA-C-restricted CMV-specific TCR beta clonotypes. The cumulative frequency of public TCR beta families identified carriers of CMV plus the relevant HLA.

This clonotype originated in a human donor in good health (CMV status not recorded). Some clones in this sample may be carry-over from other donors' samples. This chain connects TRBV9 to TRBJ1-1, with D unclear. Sequencing used cultured CD8+ T cells from PBMCs, obtained from culture after CMV antigen stimulation. CDR3 nucleotides: TGTGCCAGCAGCGTAAAGACGAACACTGAAGCTTTCTTT. As protein: CASSVKTNTEAFF.